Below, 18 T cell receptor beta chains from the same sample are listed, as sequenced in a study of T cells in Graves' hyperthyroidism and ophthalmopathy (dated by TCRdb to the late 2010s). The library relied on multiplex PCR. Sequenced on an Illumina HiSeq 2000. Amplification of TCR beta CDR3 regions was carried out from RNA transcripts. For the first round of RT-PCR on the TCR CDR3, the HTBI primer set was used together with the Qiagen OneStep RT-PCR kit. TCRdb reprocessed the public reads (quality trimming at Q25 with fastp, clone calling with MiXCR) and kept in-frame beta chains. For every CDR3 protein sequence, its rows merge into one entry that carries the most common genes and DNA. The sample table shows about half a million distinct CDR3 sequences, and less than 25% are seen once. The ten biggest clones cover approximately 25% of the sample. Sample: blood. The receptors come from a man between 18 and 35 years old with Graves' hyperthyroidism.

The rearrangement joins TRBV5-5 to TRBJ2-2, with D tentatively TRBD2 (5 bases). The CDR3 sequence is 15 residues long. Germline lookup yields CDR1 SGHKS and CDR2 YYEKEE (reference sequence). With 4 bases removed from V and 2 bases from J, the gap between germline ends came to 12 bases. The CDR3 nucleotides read TGTGCCAGCAGCCCCCCAGGACTTAACACCGGGGAGCTGTTTTTT. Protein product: CASSPPGLNTGELFF.

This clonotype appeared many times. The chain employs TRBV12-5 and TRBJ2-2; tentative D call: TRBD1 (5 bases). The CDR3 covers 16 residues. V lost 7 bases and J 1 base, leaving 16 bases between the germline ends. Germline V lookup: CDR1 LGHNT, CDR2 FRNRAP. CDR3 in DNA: TGTGCTAGTGTCCCAGAACAGGTCCGGAACACCGGGGAGCTGTTTTTT. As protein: CASVPEQVRNTGELFF.

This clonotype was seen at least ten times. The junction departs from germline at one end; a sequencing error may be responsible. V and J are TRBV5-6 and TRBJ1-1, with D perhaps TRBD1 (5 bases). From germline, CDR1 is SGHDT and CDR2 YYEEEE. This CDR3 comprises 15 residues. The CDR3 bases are TGTGCCAGCAGCTTGGGGGGCCGACAGAACACTGAGGCTTTCTTT. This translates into CASSLGGRQNTEAFF.

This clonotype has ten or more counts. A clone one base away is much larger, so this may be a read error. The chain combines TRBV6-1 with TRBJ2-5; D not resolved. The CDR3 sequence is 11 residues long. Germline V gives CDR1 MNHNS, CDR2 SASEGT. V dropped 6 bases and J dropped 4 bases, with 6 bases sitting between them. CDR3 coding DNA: TGTGCCAGCAGGTTCGGAGAGACCCAGTACTTC. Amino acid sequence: CASRFGETQYF.

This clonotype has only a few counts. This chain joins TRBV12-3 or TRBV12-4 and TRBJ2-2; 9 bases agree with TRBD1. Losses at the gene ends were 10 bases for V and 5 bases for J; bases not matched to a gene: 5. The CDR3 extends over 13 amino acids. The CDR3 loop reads CAIRTGVTGELFF. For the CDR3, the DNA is TGTGCCATCAGGACAGGGGTAACCGGGGAGCTGTTTTTT.

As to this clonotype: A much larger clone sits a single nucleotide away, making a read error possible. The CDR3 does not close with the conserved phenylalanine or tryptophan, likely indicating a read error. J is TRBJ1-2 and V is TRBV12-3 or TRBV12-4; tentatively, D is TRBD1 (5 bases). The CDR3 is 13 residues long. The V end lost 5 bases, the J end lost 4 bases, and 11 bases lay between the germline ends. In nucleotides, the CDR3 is TGTGCCAGCAGTACCGGACACCTCTATGGCTACACCTAC. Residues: CASSTGHLYGYTY.

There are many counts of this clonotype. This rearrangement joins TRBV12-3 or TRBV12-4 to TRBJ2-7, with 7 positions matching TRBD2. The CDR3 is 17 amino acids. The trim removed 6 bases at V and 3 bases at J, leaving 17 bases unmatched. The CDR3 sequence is CASSRRAGPSTVYEQYF. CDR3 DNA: TGTGCCAGCAGCCGACGAGCGGGGCCCAGTACGGTCTACGAGCAGTACTTC.

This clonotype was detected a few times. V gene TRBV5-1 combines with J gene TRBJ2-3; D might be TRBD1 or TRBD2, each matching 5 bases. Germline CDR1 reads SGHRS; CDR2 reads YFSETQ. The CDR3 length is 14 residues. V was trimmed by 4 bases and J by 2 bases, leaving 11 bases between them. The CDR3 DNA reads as TGCGCCAGCAGCCGGGACCATACCACAGATACGCAGTATTTT. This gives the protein CASSRDHTTDTQYF. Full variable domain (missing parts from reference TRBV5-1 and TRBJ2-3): KAGVTQTPRYLIKTRGQQVTLSCSPISGHRSVSWYQQTPGQGLQFLFEYFSETQRNKGNFPGRFSGRQFSNSRSEMNVSTLELGDSALYLCASSRDHTTDTQYFGPGTRLTVL.

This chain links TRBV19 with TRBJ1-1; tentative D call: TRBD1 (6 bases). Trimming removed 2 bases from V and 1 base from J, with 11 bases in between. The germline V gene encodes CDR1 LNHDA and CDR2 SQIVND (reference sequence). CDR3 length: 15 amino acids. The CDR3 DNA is TGTGCCAGTAGTATACAGGGGTCTTCGAACACTGAAGCTTTCTTT. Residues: CASSIQGSSNTEAFF.

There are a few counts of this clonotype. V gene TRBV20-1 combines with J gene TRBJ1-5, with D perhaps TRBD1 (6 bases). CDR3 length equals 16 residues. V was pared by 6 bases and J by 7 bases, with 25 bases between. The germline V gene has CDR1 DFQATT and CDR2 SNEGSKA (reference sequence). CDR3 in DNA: TGCAGTGCCACACCATACCCTGACAGGAGCATACAGCCCCAGCATTTT. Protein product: CSATPYPDRSIQPQHF.

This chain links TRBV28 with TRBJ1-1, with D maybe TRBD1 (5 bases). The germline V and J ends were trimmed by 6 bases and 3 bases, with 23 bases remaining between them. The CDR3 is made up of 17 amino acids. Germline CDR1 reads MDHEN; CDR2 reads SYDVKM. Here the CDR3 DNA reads TGTGCCAGCAGCCGCCCCGATTTAGGGGATGTGTACACTGAAGCTTTCTTT. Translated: CASSRPDLGDVYTEAFF.

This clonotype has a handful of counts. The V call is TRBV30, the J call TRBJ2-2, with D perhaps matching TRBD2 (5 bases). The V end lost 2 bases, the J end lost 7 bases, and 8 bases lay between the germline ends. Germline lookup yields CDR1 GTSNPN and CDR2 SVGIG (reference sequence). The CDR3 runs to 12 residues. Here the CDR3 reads CAWSRGDGELFF. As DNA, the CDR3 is TGTGCCTGGAGTCGGGGAGACGGGGAGCTGTTTTTT.

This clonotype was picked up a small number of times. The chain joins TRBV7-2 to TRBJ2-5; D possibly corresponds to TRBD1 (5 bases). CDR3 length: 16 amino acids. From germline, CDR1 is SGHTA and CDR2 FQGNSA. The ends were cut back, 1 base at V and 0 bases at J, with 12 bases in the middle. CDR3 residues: CASSLVPDSHQETQYF. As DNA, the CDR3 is TGTGCCAGCAGCTTAGTCCCCGACAGCCACCAAGAGACCCAGTACTTC.

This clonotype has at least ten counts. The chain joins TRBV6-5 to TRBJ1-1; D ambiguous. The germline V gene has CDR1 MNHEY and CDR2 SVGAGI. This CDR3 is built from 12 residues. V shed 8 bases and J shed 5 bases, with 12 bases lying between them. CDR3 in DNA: TGTGCCAGCCCGGCGGGTTATACTGAAGCTTTCTTT. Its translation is CASPAGYTEAFF.

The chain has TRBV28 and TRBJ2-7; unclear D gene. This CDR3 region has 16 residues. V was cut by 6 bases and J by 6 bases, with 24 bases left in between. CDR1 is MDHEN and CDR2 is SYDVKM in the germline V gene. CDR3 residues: CASSPRGTAKGGEQYF. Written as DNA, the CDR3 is TGTGCCAGCAGCCCTCGCGGAACAGCCAAGGGTGGCGAGCAGTACTTC.

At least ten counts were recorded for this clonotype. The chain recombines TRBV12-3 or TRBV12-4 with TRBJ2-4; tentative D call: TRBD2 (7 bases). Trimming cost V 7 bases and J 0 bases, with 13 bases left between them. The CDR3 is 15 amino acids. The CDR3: CASTQGGGAKNIQYF. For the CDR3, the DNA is TGTGCCAGCACCCAAGGGGGGGGAGCCAAAAACATTCAGTACTTC.

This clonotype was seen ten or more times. CDR3 protein: CASSSGLADMNYGYTF. The DNA of the CDR3 is TGTGCCAGCAGTTCAGGGTTGGCAGACATGAACTATGGCTACACCTTC. This sequence joins TRBV12-3 or TRBV12-4 and TRBJ1-2; possible D gene TRBD1, 5 bases. The CDR3 is 16 amino acids. V dropped 4 bases and J dropped 2 bases, with 17 bases sitting between them.

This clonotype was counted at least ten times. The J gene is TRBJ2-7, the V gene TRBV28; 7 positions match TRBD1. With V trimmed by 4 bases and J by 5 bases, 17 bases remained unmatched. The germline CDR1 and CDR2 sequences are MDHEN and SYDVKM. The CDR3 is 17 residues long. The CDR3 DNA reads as TGTGCCAGCAGTTCGGGGAACGTGAGACAGGGAACCCACGAGCAGTACTTC. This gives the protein CASSSGNVRQGTHEQYF.